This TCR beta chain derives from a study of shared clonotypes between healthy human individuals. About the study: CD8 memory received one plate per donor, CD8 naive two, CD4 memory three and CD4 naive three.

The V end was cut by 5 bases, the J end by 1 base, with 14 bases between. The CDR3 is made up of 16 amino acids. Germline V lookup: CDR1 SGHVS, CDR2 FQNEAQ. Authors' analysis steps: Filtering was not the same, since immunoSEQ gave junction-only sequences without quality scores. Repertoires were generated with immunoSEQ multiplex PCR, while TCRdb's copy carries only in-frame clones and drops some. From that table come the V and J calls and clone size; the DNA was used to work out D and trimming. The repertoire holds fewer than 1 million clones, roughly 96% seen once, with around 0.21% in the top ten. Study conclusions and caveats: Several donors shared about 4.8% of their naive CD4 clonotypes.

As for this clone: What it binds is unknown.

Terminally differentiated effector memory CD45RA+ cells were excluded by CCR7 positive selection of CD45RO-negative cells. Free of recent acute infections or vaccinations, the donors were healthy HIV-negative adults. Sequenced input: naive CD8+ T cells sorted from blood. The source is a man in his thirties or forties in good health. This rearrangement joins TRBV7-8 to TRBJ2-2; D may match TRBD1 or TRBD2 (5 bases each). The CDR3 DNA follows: TGTGCCAGCAGCGCGAGCTCGAGGGGGAACACCGGGGAGCTGTTTTTT. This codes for CASSASSRGNTGELFF.